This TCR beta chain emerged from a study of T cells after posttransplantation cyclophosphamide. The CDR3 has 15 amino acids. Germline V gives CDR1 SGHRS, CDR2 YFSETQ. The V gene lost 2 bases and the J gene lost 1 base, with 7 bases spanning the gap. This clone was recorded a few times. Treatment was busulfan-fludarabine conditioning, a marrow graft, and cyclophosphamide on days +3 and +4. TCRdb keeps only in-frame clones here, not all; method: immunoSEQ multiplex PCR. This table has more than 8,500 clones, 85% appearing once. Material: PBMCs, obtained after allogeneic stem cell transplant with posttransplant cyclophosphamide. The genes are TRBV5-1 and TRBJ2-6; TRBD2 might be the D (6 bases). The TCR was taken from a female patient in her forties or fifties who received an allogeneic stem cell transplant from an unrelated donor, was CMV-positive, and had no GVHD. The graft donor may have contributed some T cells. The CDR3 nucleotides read TGCGCCAGCAGCTTCGGGACTTCTGGGGCCAACGTCCTGACTTTC. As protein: CASSFGTSGANVLTF.